This T cell receptor beta chain was profiled in a study of CD8+CD57+ T cells in acquired aplastic anemia listed by TCRdb under 2018. Study-wide context: Extracted DNA from sorted CD4+ and CD8+ cells averaged 3.2 ug, ranging from roughly 0.17 to 27.4 ug. CD8+CD57+ expansion was defined as a frequency above the mean frequency observed in healthy subjects.

Patients chosen for sequencing had shown expansion of CD8+CD57+ cells by flow cytometry. Every patient had severe acquired aplastic anemia, diagnosed using the International Study of Aplastic Anemia and Agranulocytosis and Camitta criteria. No patient had received any therapy when blood was sampled. TCR repertoires of sorted CD4+ and CD8+ blood T cells from severe aplastic anemia patients and healthy subjects were deep-sequenced in the study. Patients were enrolled in the USA under clinicaltrials.gov protocols 00001620, 01623167, 00001397, 00071045, 00081523 and 00961064. Ficoll-Paque density gradient centrifugation was used to isolate peripheral blood mononuclear cells. CD4+ and CD8+ T cells were sorted by FACS or magnetic beads before DNA extraction. Genomic DNA served as template for TCR beta VDJ combination and CDR3 sequence profiling. TCR repertoire sequencing was run on an Illumina HiSeq 2000. For the original study's pipeline: Repertoires were assessed using TRBV/TRBJ rearrangement plots, CDR3 size and DJ length profiles, and Simpson's diversity index. The most abundant DNA sequence in the deep sequencing data was taken as the immunodominant clone. CDR3 amino acid sequences were screened for sharing across subjects and were compared with published repertoires and the VDJdb database. TCRdb reran the public reads through fastp at Q25 and MiXCR, keeping productive beta chains. One record per CDR3 amino acid sequence lists the most common genes and DNA. The V and J calls and clone size come from TCRdb's table, not from the authors' own analysis. For this sample there are roughly 98,000 distinct CDR3 sequences; less than 75% appear just once. Jointly, the top ten make up around three fifths of the sample.

This clonotype was counted at least ten times. Its antigen remains undetermined. There are no base qualities to consult, and no much larger clone falls within one base. What the work shows at the level of the full study, not this receptor alone: About 28 CD8+ CDR3 sequences were found in both patients and controls but appeared to be highly expressed in patients and within the immunodominant clones of the patients. No significant difference in CD8+ Simpson's diversity was found between patients and healthy controls (P=0.060).

Counted from cysteine to phenylalanine, this CDR3 has 11 amino acids. Only the CDR3 DNA stays, 33 bases, in frame from base 1. The junction carries 8 bases between V and J, which are trimmed by 8 bases and 3 bases respectively. CDR1 and CDR2 are drawn from the germline V gene: WSHSY, SAAADI. The chain employs TRBV10-2 and TRBJ2-7, and perhaps TRBD2 as D gene, on 5 matching bases. Sequencing was carried out using sorted CD4+, CD8+, or CD8+CD57+ T cells (not recorded which) from PBMCs. This sequence originates from a human donor with aplastic anemia. CDR3 loop: CASSGIYEQYF. The DNA is as follows: TGCGCCAGCTCGGGGATCTACGAGCAGTACTTC.